The 32 T cell receptor beta chains below were found in one sample sequenced in a study of T cell changes during pregnancy in multiple sclerosis. The assay was immunoSEQ multiplex PCR, and TCRdb's table has in-frame clones only and misses some. This sample has 70,000 to 100,000 clones, with approximately 92% found just once. The sample consisted of peripheral blood, taken in the first trimester of pregnancy. The receptors stem from a female donor with multiple sclerosis, enrolled in a pregnancy study.

To note about this clone: The sample contains more than one DNA sequence encoding this CDR3. The V call is TRBV18, the J call TRBJ2-3; 7 bases align to TRBD1. The CDR3 runs 15 residues. V lost 1 base to trimming and J lost 0 bases; unmatched junction nucleotides: 1. Germline CDR1 and CDR2: KGHSH and LQKENI. In DNA, the CDR3 is TGTGCCAGCTCACCACAGGGGGCTAGCACAGATACGCAGTATTTT. It is translated as CASSPQGASTDTQYF.

This chain uses TRBV4-1 with TRBJ1-4; unclear D gene. Trimming left V 3 bases short and J 8 bases short, with 10 bases between. The CDR3 is 13 residues long. Germline CDR1 and CDR2: MGHRA and YSYEKL. CDR3: CASSQNNGEKLFF. CDR3 DNA sequence: TGCGCCAGCAGCCAGAACAACGGGGAAAAACTGTTTTTT.

The CDR3 DNA is TGTGCCATCAGCGGGGGACCCCCCTTAGATACGCAGTATTTT. Protein sequence: CAISGGPPLDTQYF. The chain has TRBV10-3 and TRBJ2-3, with a tentative D call TRBD2 (6 bases). CDR3 length: 14 residues. From germline, CDR1 is ENHRY and CDR2 SYGVKD. Deletions cut 6 bases from V and 5 bases from J, with 15 bases between.

The chain recombines TRBV5-1 with TRBJ1-3; possible D gene TRBD1, 5 bases. CDR1 SGHRS and CDR2 YFSETQ come from the germline V gene. CDR3 length: 16 residues. Trimming removed 1 base at V and 4 bases at J, with 15 bases between. The CDR3 reads CASSLWGGESGNTIYF. The CDR3 coding sequence is TGCGCCAGCAGCTTGTGGGGCGGAGAAAGCGGAAACACCATATATTTT. The full variable domain, in which reference TRBV5-1 and TRBJ1-3 provide the parts outside the CDR3, is KAGVTQTPRYLIKTRGQQVTLSCSPISGHRSVSWYQQTPGQGLQFLFEYFSETQRNKGNFPGRFSGRQFSNSRSEMNVSTLELGDSALYLCASSLWGGESGNTIYFGEGSWLTVV.

CDR3 sequence reads: CASSLGGPATNEKLFF. In DNA form, the CDR3 reads TGCGCCAGCAGCTTGGGGGGGCCGGCAACTAATGAAAAACTGTTTTTT. The chain uses TRBV5-1 and TRBJ1-4; possible D gene TRBD1, 6 bases. With 0 bases removed from V and 0 bases from J, the gap between germline ends came to 9 bases. Germline V lookup: CDR1 SGHRS, CDR2 YFSETQ. CDR3 length: 16 amino acids. Full variable domain (remainder filled in from reference TRBV5-1 and TRBJ1-4): KAGVTQTPRYLIKTRGQQVTLSCSPISGHRSVSWYQQTPGQGLQFLFEYFSETQRNKGNFPGRFSGRQFSNSRSEMNVSTLELGDSALYLCASSLGGPATNEKLFFGSGTQLSVL.

The chain employs TRBV18 and TRBJ2-3; no reliable D call. Germline V lookup: CDR1 KGHSH, CDR2 LQKENI. There are 15 residues in the CDR3. Trimming stripped 1 base from V and 0 bases from J, with 8 bases between. CDR3 loop: CASSPQEISTDTQYF. For the CDR3, the DNA is TGTGCCAGCTCACCACAAGAGATTAGCACAGATACGCAGTATTTT.

In nucleotides, the CDR3 is TGCGCCAGCAGACAAGCGGGGGAATACAATGAGCAGTTCTTC. The encoded protein is CASRQAGEYNEQFF. The chain uses TRBV5-1 and TRBJ2-1; 8 nucleotides align to TRBD2. V shed 5 bases, J shed 4 bases, and the junction held 5 bases outside the gene matches. CDR3 size: 14 residues. Germline values: CDR1 SGHRS, CDR2 YFSETQ.

The chain combines TRBV29-1 with TRBJ2-5; 13 bases agree with TRBD2. The CDR3 runs to 17 residues. Per germline, CDR1 SQVTM and CDR2 ANQGSEA. Losses at the gene ends were 2 bases for V and 5 bases for J; bases not matched to a gene: 11. The CDR3 loop is CSVELRTSGGFWETQYF. The CDR3 DNA is TGCAGCGTTGAACTCCGGACTAGCGGGGGCTTTTGGGAGACCCAGTACTTC. Complete variable domain (other parts from reference TRBV29-1 and TRBJ2-5): SAVISQKPSRDICQRGTSLTIQCQVDSQVTMMFWYRQQPGQSLTLIATANQGSEATYESGFVIDKFPISRPNLTFSTLTVSNMSPEDSSIYLCSVELRTSGGFWETQYFGPGTRLLVL.

The J gene is TRBJ1-2, the V gene TRBV27; 8 positions match TRBD1. This CDR3 contains 13 residues. Germline trimming cut 7 bases from V and 4 bases from J; bases unmatched to any gene: 5. Germline loops: CDR1 MNHEY, CDR2 SMNVEV (reference sequence). CDR3 DNA: TGTGCCAGCATCTTCGGGACAGGCTATGGCTACACCTTC. Protein product: CASIFGTGYGYTF.

CDR3 loop: CASSPPGMDRAYEQYF. The CDR3 nucleotides read TGTGCCAGCTCACCACCGGGTATGGACAGAGCCTACGAGCAGTACTTC. The gene calls are TRBV18 and TRBJ2-7; D might be TRBD1 (6 bases). The CDR3 covers 16 residues. Germline CDR1 KGHSH, CDR2 LQKENI. V lost 0 bases and J lost 2, with 14 bases in between.

This sequence joins TRBV6-5 and TRBJ1-2; D not resolved. Deletions cut 2 bases from V and 1 base from J, with 5 bases between. Germline loops: CDR1 MNHEY, CDR2 SVGAGI. This CDR3 contains 13 residues. The CDR3 here is CASSYDNNYGYTF. As DNA, the CDR3 is TGTGCCAGCAGTTACGACAATAACTATGGCTACACCTTC.

The rearrangement joins TRBV15 to TRBJ1-4, with a possible D match to TRBD1 (5 bases). Per germline, CDR1 LNHNV and CDR2 YYDKDF (reference sequence). V lost 0 bases to trimming and J lost 7 bases, with 9 bases between them. This CDR3 spans 14 amino acids. The CDR3 loop reads CATSRDRVLEKLFF. DNA of the CDR3: TGTGCCACCAGCAGAGACAGGGTGCTTGAAAAACTGTTTTTT.

This chain joins TRBV6-5 and TRBJ1-1; a possible D gene is TRBD1 (5 bases). The CDR3 totals 15 residues. Germline loops: CDR1 MNHEY, CDR2 SVGAGI. Trimming pared 8 bases from V and 1 base from J, leaving 17 bases between. The CDR3 DNA is TGTGCCAGCCGGGGGACGGCTTATCCGAACACTGAAGCTTTCTTT. Translation: CASRGTAYPNTEAFF.

V is TRBV4-1 and J is TRBJ1-5, with no clear D. Germline CDR1 reads MGHRA; CDR2 reads YSYEKL. The CDR3 totals 17 residues. V was trimmed by 1 base and J by 3 bases, leaving 16 bases between them. The CDR3: CASSQGLRGRANQPQHF. Here the CDR3 DNA reads TGCGCCAGCAGCCAAGGGTTGCGGGGTCGTGCCAATCAGCCCCAGCATTTT.

The chain recombines TRBV7-8 with TRBJ2-1; 9 bases match TRBD1. The CDR3 runs 14 residues. The V gene's germline CDR1 is SGHVS and CDR2 FQNEAQ. V shed 5 bases, J shed 7 bases, and the junction held 6 bases outside the gene matches. As DNA, the CDR3 is TGTGCCAGCAGCACGGGACAGGGTAGGAATGAGCAGTTCTTC. This codes for CASSTGQGRNEQFF.

The chain couples TRBV1 to TRBJ2-1; TRBD2 is the table's D call, not checked against the DNA. TRBV1 is classified as a pseudogene. The CDR3 spans 17 residues. The CDR3 DNA follows: TGCACCAGCAGCCAAGATGGGCTTAACGGGGGGTACAATGAGCAGTTCTTC. Translation: CTSSQDGLNGGYNEQFF.

CDR3 loop: CASSTLTGGSSYEQYF. The CDR3 bases are TGTGCCAGCAGCACTCTGACAGGGGGGTCCTCCTACGAGCAGTACTTC. The rearrangement links TRBV7-6 to TRBJ2-7; 9 nucleotides agree with TRBD1. Germline V gene data show CDR1 as SGHVS and CDR2 as FNYEAQ. V shed 5 bases and J 0 bases; nucleotides not matched to a gene: 8. The CDR3 is made up of 16 amino acids.

CDR3 DNA: TGTGCCAGCAGTCTAGGGGACTACCCATACGAGCAGTACTTC. Translating gives CASSLGDYPYEQYF. This chain connects TRBV25-1 to TRBJ2-7, with 7 bases that match TRBD2. The CDR3 consists of 14 residues. Trimming at V came to 5 bases and at J to 4 bases, leaving 8 bases not matched to a gene. The germline V gene encodes CDR1 MGHDK and CDR2 SYGVNS.

This chain connects TRBV6-6 to TRBJ2-3; 13 bases match TRBD2. Germline CDR1 is MNHNY and CDR2 is SVGAGI (reference sequence). Losses at the gene ends were 5 bases for V and 8 bases for J; bases not matched to a gene: 10. The CDR3 has 16 amino acids. In DNA, the CDR3 is TGTGCCAGCAGTCCCACTAGCGGGGGGGCCCAAGGTACGCAGTATTTT. The encoded protein is CASSPTSGGAQGTQYF.

The chain combines TRBV27 with TRBJ1-1; D gene uncertain. The CDR3 totals 14 residues. Deletions cut 2 bases from V and 4 bases from J, with 11 bases between. Germline lookup yields CDR1 MNHEY and CDR2 SMNVEV (reference sequence). In DNA, the CDR3 is TGTGCCAGCAGTTTAACTTCCTTCGGCACTGAAGCTTTCTTT. Its translation is CASSLTSFGTEAFF.

This clone was seen just once. The chain is built from TRBV4-1 and TRBJ2-3; 10 bases fit TRBD2. Losses at the gene ends were 0 bases for V and 5 bases for J; bases not matched to a gene: 8. Per germline, CDR1 MGHRA and CDR2 YSYEKL. This CDR3 has 17 residues. DNA for the CDR3: TGCGCCAGCAGCCAAGACTATAGCGGGGGGTGGGTAGATACGCAGTATTTT. It encodes CASSQDYSGGWVDTQYF.

The genes are TRBV25-1 and TRBJ2-3, with TRBD2 matching over 11 bases. The CDR3 contains 15 residues. Germline lookup yields CDR1 MGHDK and CDR2 SYGVNS. V gave up 6 bases and J gave up 2 bases; unmatched junction bases: 4. The CDR3 nucleotides read TGTGCCAGCAGCCTGACTAGCGGGGTCACAGATACGCAGTATTTT. It translates to CASSLTSGVTDTQYF.

The chain combines TRBV7-2 with TRBJ1-3; D is undetermined. The germline V gene encodes CDR1 SGHTA and CDR2 FQGNSA. The CDR3 has 16 residues. Trimming shortened V by 1 base and J by 1 base, and 11 bases separated the two germline ends. The CDR3 DNA follows: TGTGCCAGCAGCTTAGGTGGCCCCAGGTCTGGAAACACCATATATTTT. Translation gives CASSLGGPRSGNTIYF.

The CDR3 region is CASSQESKGGYGYTF. CDR3 DNA: TGCGCCAGCAGCCAAGAGAGCAAGGGAGGATATGGCTACACCTTC. V is TRBV4-1 and J is TRBJ1-2; no clear D gene. The CDR3 covers 15 residues. Germline V lookup: CDR1 MGHRA, CDR2 YSYEKL. Trimming took 0 bases from V and 5 from J, leaving 13 bases between them.

The chain carries TRBV5-1 and TRBJ2-2; D ambiguous. Germline loops: CDR1 SGHRS, CDR2 YFSETQ. The CDR3 sequence is 16 residues long. V was pared by 2 bases and J by 6 bases, with 17 bases between. The CDR3, as DNA: TGCGCCAGCAGCTTTCTCTTGGCCGGAGAGGCCGGGGAGCTGTTTTTT. It is translated as CASSFLLAGEAGELFF.

The V call is TRBV6-1, the J call TRBJ1-5; D not resolved. This CDR3 spans 17 amino acids. V lost 3 bases to trimming and J lost 3 bases, with 18 bases between them. Germline V gene sequence: CDR1 MNHNS, CDR2 SASEGT. The CDR3 region is CASSDRALFGDNQPQHF. The CDR3 DNA reads as TGTGCCAGCAGTGACCGTGCCCTGTTCGGGGACAATCAGCCCCAGCATTTT.

This clone has only one observation. CDR3 loop: CASSLGSGGAYEQYF. CDR3 DNA sequence: TGTGCCAGCAGCTTAGGTAGCGGGGGGGCCTACGAGCAGTACTTC. V gene TRBV7-6 combines with J gene TRBJ2-7, with 11 nucleotides matching TRBD2. The CDR3 has 15 amino acids. Looked up from germline, CDR1 is SGHVS and CDR2 is FNYEAQ. V lost 1 base and J lost 2; bases outside the gene matches: 1.

This rearrangement joins TRBV6-1 to TRBJ1-1, with D unclear. Trimming removed 5 bases at V and 2 bases at J, with 12 bases between. This CDR3 is 14 amino acids long. Germline V gives CDR1 MNHNS, CDR2 SASEGT. The CDR3: CASSQPGINTEAFF. The CDR3 DNA is TGTGCCAGCAGTCAACCGGGAATCAACACTGAAGCTTTCTTT.

CDR3 sequence: CASSPSGRRDRGTEAFF. The CDR3 DNA is TGTGCCAGCAGCCCATCAGGTCGCCGGGACAGGGGCACTGAAGCTTTCTTT. The genes are TRBV7-3 and TRBJ1-1; TRBD1 aligns across 10 bases. Germline CDR1 and CDR2: SGHTA and FQGTGA. CDR3 length: 17 amino acids. V lost 5 bases, J lost 4 bases, and 13 bases stayed unmatched.

This chain uses TRBV6-5 with TRBJ1-1, with a tentative D call TRBD1 (5 bases). Trimming removed 4 bases at V and 3 bases at J, with 12 bases between. This CDR3 has 14 amino acids. Germline CDR1 MNHEY, CDR2 SVGAGI. The CDR3 here is CASSFPGLDTEAFF. CDR3 sequence (DNA): TGTGCCAGCAGTTTCCCAGGGCTCGACACTGAAGCTTTCTTT.

The genes are TRBV7-3 and TRBJ1-1; 8 bases agree with TRBD1. Germline CDR1 and CDR2: SGHTA and FQGTGA. Trimming took 4 bases from V and 5 from J; bases not matched to a gene: 9. The CDR3 is made up of 15 amino acids. CDR3 protein: CASSYRTGRRTEAFF. The DNA for the CDR3 is TGTGCCAGCAGCTATCGGACAGGGCGGCGGACTGAAGCTTTCTTT.

The chain recombines TRBV27 with TRBJ1-2, with D possibly matching TRBD1 (6 bases). Deletions cut 4 bases from V and 4 bases from J, with 10 bases between. There are 13 residues in the CDR3. Germline loops: CDR1 MNHEY, CDR2 SMNVEV (reference sequence). The CDR3 sequence: CASSSQGTYGYTF. As DNA, the CDR3 is TGTGCCAGCAGTTCCCAGGGGACCTATGGCTACACCTTC.